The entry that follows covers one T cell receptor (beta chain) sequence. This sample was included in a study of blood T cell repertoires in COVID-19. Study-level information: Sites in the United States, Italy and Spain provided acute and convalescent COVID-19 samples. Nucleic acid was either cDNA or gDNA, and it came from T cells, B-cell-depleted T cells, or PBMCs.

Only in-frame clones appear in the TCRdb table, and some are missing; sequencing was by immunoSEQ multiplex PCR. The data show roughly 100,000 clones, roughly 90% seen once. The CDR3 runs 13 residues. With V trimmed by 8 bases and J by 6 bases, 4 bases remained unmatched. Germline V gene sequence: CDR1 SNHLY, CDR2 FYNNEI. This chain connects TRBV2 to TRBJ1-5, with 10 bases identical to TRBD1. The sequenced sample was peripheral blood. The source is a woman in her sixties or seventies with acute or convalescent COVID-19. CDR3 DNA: TGTGCCAGCGGGACAGGGGTTTCTCAGCCCCAGCATTTT. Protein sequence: CASGTGVSQPQHF.